The 14 T cell receptor beta chains listed next were all sequenced from one sample in a study of cytomegalovirus exposure and HLA in healthy donors. The PCR was carried out with 60 Vbeta primers and 13 Jbeta primers. Some clones are missing from TCRdb's copy, which holds only in-frame ones; the method was immunoSEQ multiplex PCR. The table lists just over 150,000 clones, 75% to 80% of them singletons. The sample comprised PBMCs. These receptors were obtained from a woman in her 50s in good health and CMV-seropositive.

The rearrangement joins TRBV6-1 to TRBJ1-2; D is unresolved. Germline CDR1 and CDR2: MNHNS and SASEGT. This CDR3 comprises 13 residues. The V and J ends lost 0 bases and 7 bases respectively, with 9 bases between them. Here the CDR3 reads CASSEAIQLGYTF. In nucleotides, the CDR3 is TGTGCCAGCAGTGAAGCAATACAGCTTGGCTACACCTTC.

The V call is TRBV4-1, the J call TRBJ2-3; 9 bases line up with TRBD2. The CDR3 extends over 15 amino acids. Germline V gene sequence: CDR1 MGHRA, CDR2 YSYEKL. The V gene end was trimmed by 3 bases and the J gene end by 1 base; junction bases not matched to a gene: 2. The CDR3: CASSHIAGGTDTQYF. DNA for the CDR3: TGCGCCAGCAGCCACATAGCGGGGGGCACAGATACGCAGTATTTT.

The count of this clone is one. The V gene is TRBV6-1, the J gene TRBJ1-4; unclear D gene. CDR3 length equals 16 residues. From germline, CDR1 is MNHNS and CDR2 SASEGT. V was cut by 2 bases and J by 0 bases, with 10 bases left in between. The CDR3 bases are TGTGCCAGCAGTGAATTGTACTTTGCAACTAATGAAAAACTGTTTTTT. It specifies CASSELYFATNEKLFF.

The chain combines TRBV27 with TRBJ2-7; D is perhaps TRBD2 (5 bases). This CDR3 has 13 amino acids. The V end was cut by 0 bases, the J end by 4 bases, with 7 bases between. Germline loops: CDR1 MNHEY, CDR2 SMNVEV (reference sequence). The CDR3 DNA reads as TGTGCCAGCAGTTTATCTCCGGGGTACGAGCAGTACTTC. Translated, it gives CASSLSPGYEQYF.

The CDR3 nucleotides are TGTGCCAGCAGTTTACGGTCTAGCGACGGTGGGTATGAGCAGTTCTTC. It yields the protein CASSLRSSDGGYEQFF. The genes are TRBV27 and TRBJ2-1, with a weak D call TRBD2 (6 bases). Deletions cut 2 bases from V and 8 bases from J, with 19 bases between. The CDR3 consists of 16 residues. Germline CDR1 is MNHEY and CDR2 is SMNVEV (reference sequence).

This chain links TRBV6-1 with TRBJ1-5; the D is unclear. The length of the CDR3 is 14 residues. Trimming shortened V by 8 bases and J by 3 bases, and 14 bases separated the two germline ends. Germline V gene sequence: CDR1 MNHNS, CDR2 SASEGT. CDR3 sequence: CASLGGSYNQPQHF. CDR3 nucleotide sequence: TGTGCCAGCCTTGGAGGCAGCTACAATCAGCCCCAGCATTTT.

The chain combines TRBV7-9 with TRBJ1-3; TRBD1 agrees at 11 bases. Germline trimming cut 5 bases from V and 2 bases from J; bases unmatched to any gene: 11. The CDR3 loop spans 18 amino acids. Germline V CDR1 and CDR2: SEHNR, FQNEAQ (reference sequence). The CDR3 reads CASSHLPGQGAPGNTIYF. DNA for the CDR3: TGTGCCAGCAGCCACCTACCTGGACAGGGGGCACCTGGAAACACCATATATTTT.

This chain joins TRBV9 and TRBJ2-3, with 10 bases fitting TRBD2. Trimming removed 2 bases from V and 1 base from J; junction bases left unmatched: 4. CDR3 size: 16 residues. In germline, CDR1 is SGDLS, CDR2 YYNGEE. Here the CDR3 DNA reads TGTGCCAGCAGCGTCGGACTAGCGGAGCGCACAGATACGCAGTATTTT. Its protein is CASSVGLAERTDTQYF.

For this clone: A junction boundary mismatches the germline segment, possibly from a read error. The chain links TRBV7-7 to TRBJ2-5; TRBD2 matches 10 bases. Germline CDR1 SSHAT, CDR2 FNYEAQ (reference sequence). The CDR3 is 15 amino acids. CDR3 region: CASTPLAGGLKTQYF. The CDR3 coding sequence is TGTGCTAGCACCCCTTTAGCGGGGGGTCTAAAGACCCAGTACTTC.

J is TRBJ2-7 and V is TRBV5-1, with 8 bases identical to TRBD2. The J segment lost 5 bases and the V segment lost 0 bases, leaving 4 bases of the junction unmatched. Germline V gene sequence: CDR1 SGHRS, CDR2 YFSETQ. The CDR3 is 14 residues long. The CDR3: CASSLAGGRNEQYF. In DNA form, the CDR3 reads TGCGCCAGCAGCTTGGCGGGGGGGCGGAACGAGCAGTACTTC.

This clone was found a few times. V and J are TRBV6-5 and TRBJ1-6, with TRBD1 matching over 10 bases. V dropped 4 bases and J dropped 7; count of bases not matched to a gene: 4. CDR3 length equals 15 residues. Germline V gene data show CDR1 as MNHEY and CDR2 as SVGAGI. DNA of the CDR3: TGTGCCAGCAGTTGGGCGGACAGGGGGAATTCACCCCTCCACTTT. It translates to CASSWADRGNSPLHF.

This clone was counted between two and nine times. V gene TRBV4-3 combines with J gene TRBJ2-1; 7 nucleotides align to TRBD2. The CDR3 runs to 16 residues. V was clipped by 0 bases and J by 0 bases; unmatched bases: 2. Germline lookup yields CDR1 LGHNA and CDR2 YSLEER. The CDR3 DNA reads TGCGCCAGCAGCCAAGATCCGGGGGGCTCCTACAATGAGCAGTTCTTC. Amino acid sequence: CASSQDPGGSYNEQFF.

The gene calls are TRBV7-9 and TRBJ2-5; 11 positions agree with TRBD2. Per germline, CDR1 SEHNR and CDR2 FQNEAQ (reference sequence). V shed 10 bases and J 1 base; nucleotides not matched to a gene: 8. This CDR3 spans 15 amino acids. The CDR3 here is CATSASGGSQETQYF. CDR3 DNA sequence: TGTGCCACAAGTGCTAGCGGGGGGTCCCAAGAGACCCAGTACTTC.

The V gene is TRBV28, the J gene TRBJ1-1; D possibly corresponds to TRBD1 (5 bases). The CDR3 covers 14 residues. Trimming cost V 3 bases and J 4 bases, with 12 bases left between them. CDR1 and CDR2 from the germline V gene are MDHEN and SYDVKM. CDR3 protein: CASSLPRQFTEAFF. The DNA for the CDR3 is TGTGCCAGCAGTTTGCCCAGACAGTTCACTGAAGCTTTCTTT.